The clone carrying this TCR beta chain came up a few times. The sample belongs to a study of immune characterization of retroperitoneal liposarcoma. CDR1 is MNHEY and CDR2 is SMNVEV in the germline V gene (reference sequence). V was clipped by 4 bases and J by 4 bases; unmatched bases: 6. The CDR3 is 16 residues long. TCRdb fed the PCR reads into MiXCR, producing one record per CDR3 protein. The sample yields 8,500 to 13,000 distinct CDR3 sequences, roughly 29% seen once. The TCR originated in a male donor with retroperitoneal liposarcoma. Sequences were obtained from tumor tissue. The chain combines TRBV27 with TRBJ2-2, with 10 bases identical to TRBD2. The CDR3 nucleotides read TGTGCCAGCAGTTACTCTAGCGGGGGTCCCACCGGGGAGCTGTTTTTT. This encodes CASSYSSGGPTGELFF.